These T cell receptor beta chains were read from a single sample in a study of T cell responses to AZD1222 COVID-19 vaccine. Assay: immunoSEQ multiplex PCR; the TCRdb copy retains only in-frame clones and omits some. The data hold under 150,000 clones, with approximately 90% observed a single time. The sequencing used peripheral blood, collected on day 0 of AZD1222 vaccination. Every receptor here comes from an adult in good health. Both conserved end residues are part of each CDR3. Each record gives: J gene, D gene, V gene, clone size, CDR3 DNA, CDR3 protein. A D gene is named only where the DNA matches it firmly. Clone size is shown for a subset of rows, as once, few, many or a class of expanded clone.

j_call: TRBJ1-4
d_call: -
v_call: TRBV18
clone_size: -
cdr3_nt: TGTGCCAGCTCACACGGCCAAACAGGGACCGATGAAAAACTGTTTTTT
cdr3_aa: CASSHGQTGTDEKLFF

j_call: TRBJ2-2
d_call: -
v_call: TRBV4-1
clone_size: -
cdr3_nt: TGCGCCAGCAGCCAAGTTCCAGCCCTGAACACCGGGGAGCTGTTTTTT
cdr3_aa: CASSQVPALNTGELFF

j_call: TRBJ2-7
d_call: -
v_call: TRBV27
clone_size: -
cdr3_nt: TGTGCCAGCAGGAGGCCGGGACCGACGAACGAGCAGTACTTC
cdr3_aa: CASRRPGPTNEQYF

j_call: TRBJ1-2
d_call: -
v_call: TRBV12-3/TRBV12-4
clone_size: -
cdr3_nt: TGTGCCAGCAGGCCTCAGGGGTTCAATGGCTACACCTTC
cdr3_aa: CASRPQGFNGYTF

j_call: TRBJ2-7
d_call: -
v_call: TRBV7-8
clone_size: -
cdr3_nt: TGTGCCAGCAGCTTAGGCCTTAGCGTCTACGAGCAGTACTTC
cdr3_aa: CASSLGLSVYEQYF

j_call: TRBJ1-2
d_call: -
v_call: TRBV11-2
clone_size: -
cdr3_nt: TGTGCCAGCAGCTTAACCCTTTCTTTTGGCTACACCTTC
cdr3_aa: CASSLTLSFGYTF

j_call: TRBJ2-2
d_call: -
v_call: TRBV27
clone_size: -
cdr3_nt: TGTGCCAGCCGAGAGGGAGTGAACACCGGGGAGCTGTTTTTT
cdr3_aa: CASREGVNTGELFF

j_call: TRBJ1-1
d_call: -
v_call: TRBV10-2
clone_size: -
cdr3_nt: TGCGCCAGCCGCGACAACAACGCGAACACTGAAGCTTTCTTT
cdr3_aa: CASRDNNANTEAFF

j_call: TRBJ2-2
d_call: -
v_call: TRBV12-3/TRBV12-4
clone_size: -
cdr3_nt: TGTGCCAGCAGTTATGGCGGCAGGGAGCTGTTTTTT
cdr3_aa: CASSYGGRELFF

j_call: TRBJ2-2
d_call: -
v_call: TRBV15
clone_size: few
cdr3_nt: TGTGCCACCAGAGGGGGACGGGACACCGGGGAGCTGTTTTTT
cdr3_aa: CATRGGRDTGELFF

j_call: TRBJ1-2
d_call: TRBD1
v_call: TRBV11-2
clone_size: -
cdr3_nt: TGTGCCAGCAGCCAAGGGACAGATAACTATGGCTACACCTTC
cdr3_aa: CASSQGTDNYGYTF

j_call: TRBJ2-1
d_call: TRBD2
v_call: TRBV5-1
clone_size: once
cdr3_nt: TGCGCCAGCAGCCCCGGACTAGCTGTGGGTGAGCAGTTCTTC
cdr3_aa: CASSPGLAVGEQFF

j_call: TRBJ1-6
d_call: -
v_call: TRBV6-6
clone_size: -
cdr3_nt: TGTGCCAGCAGTTACATTGAGAATTCACCCCTCCACTTT
cdr3_aa: CASSYIENSPLHF

j_call: TRBJ1-2
d_call: -
v_call: TRBV19
clone_size: few
cdr3_nt: TGTGCCAGTAGTACCGGACAGTATGGCTACACCTTC
cdr3_aa: CASSTGQYGYTF

j_call: TRBJ2-1
d_call: -
v_call: TRBV6-5
clone_size: -
cdr3_nt: TGTGCCAGCAGTTACATCGGGAGCTCCTACAATGAGCAGTTCTTC
cdr3_aa: CASSYIGSSYNEQFF

j_call: TRBJ1-5
d_call: TRBD1
v_call: TRBV6-5
clone_size: -
cdr3_nt: TGTGCCAGCAGCGGACAGGGAGGCGTTAATCAGCCCCAGCATTTT
cdr3_aa: CASSGQGGVNQPQHF

j_call: TRBJ2-6
d_call: -
v_call: TRBV7-8
clone_size: once
cdr3_nt: TGTGCCAGCAGGGCGGGAGGGGCCAACGTCCTGACTTTC
cdr3_aa: CASRAGGANVLTF

j_call: TRBJ2-5
d_call: -
v_call: TRBV3-1/TRBV3-2
clone_size: -
cdr3_nt: -
cdr3_aa: CASSLRAGVQETQYF

j_call: TRBJ1-5
d_call: -
v_call: TRBV2
clone_size: -
cdr3_nt: TGTGCCTCAGCAGAGGGGGAAAATCAGCCCCAGCATTTT
cdr3_aa: CASAEGENQPQHF

j_call: TRBJ1-5
d_call: -
v_call: TRBV19
clone_size: -
cdr3_nt: TGTGCCAGTAGTATGGTAGCGGGGCCTACTCAGCCCCAGCATTTT
cdr3_aa: CASSMVAGPTQPQHF

j_call: TRBJ1-5
d_call: TRBD1
v_call: TRBV19
clone_size: -
cdr3_nt: TGTGCCACCCAAGGATTGGACAGGGGCCTCAATCAGCCCCAGCATTTT
cdr3_aa: CATQGLDRGLNQPQHF

j_call: TRBJ2-7
d_call: -
v_call: TRBV3-1/TRBV3-2
clone_size: -
cdr3_nt: TGTGCCAGCAGCCAAGAGGGGGCCAGGGAGCAGTACTTC
cdr3_aa: CASSQEGAREQYF